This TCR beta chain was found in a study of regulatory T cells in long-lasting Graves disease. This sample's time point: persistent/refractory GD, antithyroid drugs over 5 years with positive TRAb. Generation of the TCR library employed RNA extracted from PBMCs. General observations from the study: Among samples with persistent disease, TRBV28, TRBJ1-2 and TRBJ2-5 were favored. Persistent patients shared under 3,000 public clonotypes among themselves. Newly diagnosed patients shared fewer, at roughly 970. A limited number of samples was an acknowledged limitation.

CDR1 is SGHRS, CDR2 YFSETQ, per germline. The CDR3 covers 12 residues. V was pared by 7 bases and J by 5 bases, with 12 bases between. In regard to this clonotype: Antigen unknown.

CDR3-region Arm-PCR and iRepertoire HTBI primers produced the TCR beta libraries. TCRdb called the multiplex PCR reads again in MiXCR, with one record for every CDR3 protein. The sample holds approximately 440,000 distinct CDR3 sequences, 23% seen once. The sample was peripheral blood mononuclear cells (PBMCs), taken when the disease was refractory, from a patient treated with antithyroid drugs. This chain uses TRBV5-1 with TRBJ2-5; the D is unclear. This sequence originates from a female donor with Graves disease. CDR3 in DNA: TGCGCCAGCGCCCACCTGGAGGAGACCCAGTACTTC. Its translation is CASAHLEETQYF.